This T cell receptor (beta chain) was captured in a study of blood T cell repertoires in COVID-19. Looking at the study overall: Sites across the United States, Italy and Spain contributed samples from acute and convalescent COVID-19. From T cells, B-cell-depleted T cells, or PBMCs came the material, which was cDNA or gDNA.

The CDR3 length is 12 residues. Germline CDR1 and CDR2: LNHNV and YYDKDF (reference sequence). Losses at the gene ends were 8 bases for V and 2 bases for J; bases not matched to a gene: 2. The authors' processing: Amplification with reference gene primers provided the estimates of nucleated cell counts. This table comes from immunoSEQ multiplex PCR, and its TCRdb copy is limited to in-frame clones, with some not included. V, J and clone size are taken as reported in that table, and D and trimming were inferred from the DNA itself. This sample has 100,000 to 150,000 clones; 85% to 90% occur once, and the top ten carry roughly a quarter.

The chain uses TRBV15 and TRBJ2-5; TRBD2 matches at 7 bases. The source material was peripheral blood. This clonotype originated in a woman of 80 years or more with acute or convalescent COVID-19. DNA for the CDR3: TGTGCCACCGGGAGGGCTCAAGAGACCCAGTACTTC. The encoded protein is CATGRAQETQYF.